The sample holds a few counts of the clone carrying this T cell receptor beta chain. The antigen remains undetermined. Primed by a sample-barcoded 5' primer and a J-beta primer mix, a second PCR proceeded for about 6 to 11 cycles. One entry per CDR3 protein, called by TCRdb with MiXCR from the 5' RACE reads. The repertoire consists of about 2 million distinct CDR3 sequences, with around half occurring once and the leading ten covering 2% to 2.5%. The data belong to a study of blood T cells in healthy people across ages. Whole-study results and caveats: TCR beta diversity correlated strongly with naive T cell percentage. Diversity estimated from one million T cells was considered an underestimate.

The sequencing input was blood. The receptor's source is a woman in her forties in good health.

The CDR3 spells CASSTRRNSGANVLTF. DNA for the CDR3: TGTGCCAGCAGCACCCGACGGAACTCTGGGGCCAACGTCCTGACTTTC. J is TRBJ2-6 and V is TRBV6-5; D gene unclear. Between the trimmed V and J ends, which lost 6 bases and 0 bases, there was a span of 12 bases. The CDR3 loop spans 16 amino acids. Germline CDR1 is MNHEY and CDR2 is SVGAGI.